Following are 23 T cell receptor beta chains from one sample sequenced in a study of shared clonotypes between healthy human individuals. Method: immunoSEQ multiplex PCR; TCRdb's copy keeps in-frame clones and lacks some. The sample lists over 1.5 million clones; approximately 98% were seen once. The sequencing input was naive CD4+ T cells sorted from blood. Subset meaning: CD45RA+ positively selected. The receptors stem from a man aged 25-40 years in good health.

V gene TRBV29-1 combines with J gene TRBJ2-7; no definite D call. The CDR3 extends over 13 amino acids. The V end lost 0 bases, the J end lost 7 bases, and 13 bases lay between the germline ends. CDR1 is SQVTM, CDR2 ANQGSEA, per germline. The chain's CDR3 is CSVEDLPRGEQYF. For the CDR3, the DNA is TGCAGCGTTGAAGACCTCCCCCGAGGAGAGCAGTACTTC.

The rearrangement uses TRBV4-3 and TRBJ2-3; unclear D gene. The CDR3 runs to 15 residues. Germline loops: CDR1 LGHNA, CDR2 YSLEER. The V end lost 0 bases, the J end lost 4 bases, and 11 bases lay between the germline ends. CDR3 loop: CASSQDLRLSDTQYF. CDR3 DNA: TGCGCCAGCAGCCAAGATTTGAGGCTCTCAGATACGCAGTATTTT.

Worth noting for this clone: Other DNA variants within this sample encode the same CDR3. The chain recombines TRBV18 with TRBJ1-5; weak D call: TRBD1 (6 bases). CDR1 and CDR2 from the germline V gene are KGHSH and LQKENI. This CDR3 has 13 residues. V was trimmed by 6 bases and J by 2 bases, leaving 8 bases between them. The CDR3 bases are TGTGCCAGCTCGGGACAAGGCAATCAGCCCCAGCATTTT. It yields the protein CASSGQGNQPQHF.

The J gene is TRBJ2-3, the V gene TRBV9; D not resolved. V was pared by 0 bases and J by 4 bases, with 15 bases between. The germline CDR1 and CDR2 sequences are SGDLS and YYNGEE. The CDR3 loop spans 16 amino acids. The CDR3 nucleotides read TGTGCCAGCAGCGTAGGCCGCGTTCTCCTCCCAGATACGCAGTATTTT. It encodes CASSVGRVLLPDTQYF.

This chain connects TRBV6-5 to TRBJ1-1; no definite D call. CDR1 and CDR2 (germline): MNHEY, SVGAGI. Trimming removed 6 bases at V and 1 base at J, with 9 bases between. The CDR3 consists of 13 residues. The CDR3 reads CASRERANTEAFF. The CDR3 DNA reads TGTGCCAGCAGGGAGAGGGCGAACACTGAAGCTTTCTTT.

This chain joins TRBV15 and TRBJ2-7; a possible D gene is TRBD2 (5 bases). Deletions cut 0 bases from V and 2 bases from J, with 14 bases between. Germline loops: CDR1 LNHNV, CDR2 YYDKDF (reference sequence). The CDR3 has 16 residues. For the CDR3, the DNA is TGTGCCACCAGCAGAGATCAAATGGCCGGGACCTACGAGCAGTACTTC. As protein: CATSRDQMAGTYEQYF.

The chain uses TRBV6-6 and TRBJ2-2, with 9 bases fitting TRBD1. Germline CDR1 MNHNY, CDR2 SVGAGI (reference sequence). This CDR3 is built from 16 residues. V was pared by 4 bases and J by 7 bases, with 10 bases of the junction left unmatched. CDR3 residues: CASSLGQGIGIGELFF. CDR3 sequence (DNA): TGTGCCAGCAGTTTGGGACAGGGTATTGGTATCGGGGAGCTGTTTTTT.

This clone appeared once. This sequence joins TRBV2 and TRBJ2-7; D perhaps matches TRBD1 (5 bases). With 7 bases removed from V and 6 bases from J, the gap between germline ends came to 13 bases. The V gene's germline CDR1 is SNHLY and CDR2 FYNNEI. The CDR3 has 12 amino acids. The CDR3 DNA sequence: TGTGCCAGCACCCCAGGGATCCGCGAGCAGTACTTC. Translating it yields CASTPGIREQYF.

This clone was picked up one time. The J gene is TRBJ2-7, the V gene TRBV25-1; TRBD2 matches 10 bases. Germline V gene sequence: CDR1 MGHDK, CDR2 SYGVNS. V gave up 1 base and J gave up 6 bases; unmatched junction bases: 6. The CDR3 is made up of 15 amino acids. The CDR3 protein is CASSEWASGSSEQYF. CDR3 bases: TGTGCCAGCAGTGAATGGGCTAGCGGGAGTTCCGAGCAGTACTTC.

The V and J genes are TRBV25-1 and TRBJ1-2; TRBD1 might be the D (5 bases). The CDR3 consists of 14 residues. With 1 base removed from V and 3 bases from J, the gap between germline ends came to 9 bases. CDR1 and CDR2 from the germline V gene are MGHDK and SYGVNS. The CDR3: CASSEWEQDYGYTF. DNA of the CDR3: TGTGCCAGCAGTGAATGGGAACAGGACTATGGCTACACCTTC.

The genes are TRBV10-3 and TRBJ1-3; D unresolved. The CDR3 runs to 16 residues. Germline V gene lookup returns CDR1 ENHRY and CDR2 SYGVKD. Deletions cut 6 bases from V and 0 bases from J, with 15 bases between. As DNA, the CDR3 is TGTGCCATCAGCCCCCAAGGGCAAAGCTCTGGAAACACCATATATTTT. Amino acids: CAISPQGQSSGNTIYF.

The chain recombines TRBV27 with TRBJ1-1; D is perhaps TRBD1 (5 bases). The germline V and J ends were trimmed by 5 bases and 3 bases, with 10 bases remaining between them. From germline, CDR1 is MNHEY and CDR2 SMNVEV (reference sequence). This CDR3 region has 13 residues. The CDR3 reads CASSALGHTEAFF. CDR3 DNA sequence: TGTGCCAGCAGTGCTCTGGGGCACACTGAAGCTTTCTTT.

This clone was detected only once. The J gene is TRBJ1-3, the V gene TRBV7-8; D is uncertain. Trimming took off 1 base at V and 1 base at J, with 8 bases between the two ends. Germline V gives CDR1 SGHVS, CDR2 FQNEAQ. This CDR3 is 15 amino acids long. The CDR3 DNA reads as TGTGCCAGCAGCTTAGAGGGCGCTTCTGGAAACACCATATATTTT. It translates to CASSLEGASGNTIYF.

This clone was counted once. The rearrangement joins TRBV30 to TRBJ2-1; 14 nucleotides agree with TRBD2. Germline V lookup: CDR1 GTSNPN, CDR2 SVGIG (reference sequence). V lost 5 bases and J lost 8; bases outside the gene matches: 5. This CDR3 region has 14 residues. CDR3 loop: CAWDKGLAGDEQFF. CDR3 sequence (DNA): TGTGCCTGGGACAAGGGACTAGCGGGAGATGAGCAGTTCTTC.

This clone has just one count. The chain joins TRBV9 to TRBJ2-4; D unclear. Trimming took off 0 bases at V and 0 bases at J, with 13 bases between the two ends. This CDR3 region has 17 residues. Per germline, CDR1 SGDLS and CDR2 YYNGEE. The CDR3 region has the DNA TGTGCCAGCAGCGTAGGGGGTGGCTCTGTAGCCAAAAACATTCAGTACTTC. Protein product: CASSVGGGSVAKNIQYF.

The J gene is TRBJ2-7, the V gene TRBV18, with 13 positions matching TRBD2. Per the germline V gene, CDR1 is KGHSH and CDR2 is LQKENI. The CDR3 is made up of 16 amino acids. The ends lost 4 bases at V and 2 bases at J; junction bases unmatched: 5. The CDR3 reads CASSRTSGSTAYEQYF. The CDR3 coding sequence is TGTGCCAGCTCACGGACTAGCGGGAGTACGGCCTACGAGCAGTACTTC.

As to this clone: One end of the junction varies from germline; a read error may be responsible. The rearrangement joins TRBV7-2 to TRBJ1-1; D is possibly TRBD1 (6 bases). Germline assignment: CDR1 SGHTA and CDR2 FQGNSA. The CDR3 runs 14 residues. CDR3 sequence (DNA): TGTGTCAGCAGCATAGTTCCTCGACAGGCTGAAGCTTTCTTT. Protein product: CVSSIVPRQAEAFF.

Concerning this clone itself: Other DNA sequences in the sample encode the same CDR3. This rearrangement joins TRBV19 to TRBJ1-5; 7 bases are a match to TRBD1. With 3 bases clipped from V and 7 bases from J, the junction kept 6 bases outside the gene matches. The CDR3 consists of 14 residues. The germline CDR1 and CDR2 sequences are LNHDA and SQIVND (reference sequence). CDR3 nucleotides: TGTGCCAGTAGTATGCGGCAGGGGGACCAGCCCCAGCATTTT. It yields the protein CASSMRQGDQPQHF.

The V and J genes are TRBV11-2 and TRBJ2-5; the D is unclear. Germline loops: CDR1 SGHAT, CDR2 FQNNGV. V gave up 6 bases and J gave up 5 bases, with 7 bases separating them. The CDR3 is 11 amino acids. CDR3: CASRLEETQYF. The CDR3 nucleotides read TGTGCCAGCAGGTTGGAGGAGACCCAGTACTTC. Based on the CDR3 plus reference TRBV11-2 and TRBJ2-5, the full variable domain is EAGVAQSPRYKIIEKRQSVAFWCNPISGHATLYWYQQILGQGPKLLIQFQNNGVVDDSQLPKDRFSAERLKGVDSTLKIQPAKLEDSAVYLCASRLEETQYFGPGTRLLVL.

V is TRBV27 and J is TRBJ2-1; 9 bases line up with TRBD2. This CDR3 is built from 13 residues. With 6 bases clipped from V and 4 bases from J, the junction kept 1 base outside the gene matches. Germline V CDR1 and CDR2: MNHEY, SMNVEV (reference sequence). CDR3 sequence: CASRLAGYNEQFF. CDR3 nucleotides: TGTGCCAGCAGGCTAGCGGGGTACAATGAGCAGTTCTTC.

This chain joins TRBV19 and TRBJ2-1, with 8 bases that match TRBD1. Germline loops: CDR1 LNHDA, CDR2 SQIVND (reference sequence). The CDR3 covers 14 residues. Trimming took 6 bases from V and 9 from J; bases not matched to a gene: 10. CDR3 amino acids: CASSRTGRPGEQFF. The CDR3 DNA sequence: TGTGCCAGTAGCCGGACAGGGAGGCCAGGTGAGCAGTTCTTC.

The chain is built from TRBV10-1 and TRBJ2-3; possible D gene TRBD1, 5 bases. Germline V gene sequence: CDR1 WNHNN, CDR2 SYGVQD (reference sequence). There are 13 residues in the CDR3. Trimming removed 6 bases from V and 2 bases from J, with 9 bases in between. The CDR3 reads CASSRAITDTQYF. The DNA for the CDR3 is TGCGCCAGCAGCAGGGCGATCACAGATACGCAGTATTTT.

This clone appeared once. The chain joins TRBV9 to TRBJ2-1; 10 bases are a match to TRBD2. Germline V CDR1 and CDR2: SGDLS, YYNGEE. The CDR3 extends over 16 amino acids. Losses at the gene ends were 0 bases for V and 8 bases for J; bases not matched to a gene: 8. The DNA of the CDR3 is TGTGCCAGCAGCGTAGCTAGGGCTAGCGGGAGCTATGAGCAGTTCTTC. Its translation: CASSVARASGSYEQFF.